The T cell receptor (beta chain) described here comes from a study of CD8 T cells in ankylosing spondylitis. Quantitative 5'-RACE with molecular barcodes produced the TCR beta libraries. TCRdb reanalysed the 5' RACE reads using MiXCR and keeps one entry per CDR3 protein. The repertoire holds fewer than 650,000 distinct CDR3 sequences, with roughly 13% as singletons. Broader study findings: Seemingly characteristic of ankylosing spondylitis blood was a TCR beta motif consisting of eight highly homologous variants.

As regards this clonotype: Its antigen is unknown.

The material sequenced was blood, either unsorted or a sorted T cell fraction (not recorded which). The TCR sequence derives from a male donor with ankylosing spondylitis.

The DNA of the CDR3 is TGTGCCAGCAGCTCGGGGACAGGGCTATATAATTCACCCCTCCACTTT. The encoded protein is CASSSGTGLYNSPLHF. The rearrangement joins TRBV5-6 to TRBJ1-6, with 9 bases matching TRBD1. Germline V CDR1 and CDR2: SGHDT, YYEEEE. CDR3 length equals 16 residues. Trimming cost V 3 bases and J 4 bases; bases outside gene matches: 5.